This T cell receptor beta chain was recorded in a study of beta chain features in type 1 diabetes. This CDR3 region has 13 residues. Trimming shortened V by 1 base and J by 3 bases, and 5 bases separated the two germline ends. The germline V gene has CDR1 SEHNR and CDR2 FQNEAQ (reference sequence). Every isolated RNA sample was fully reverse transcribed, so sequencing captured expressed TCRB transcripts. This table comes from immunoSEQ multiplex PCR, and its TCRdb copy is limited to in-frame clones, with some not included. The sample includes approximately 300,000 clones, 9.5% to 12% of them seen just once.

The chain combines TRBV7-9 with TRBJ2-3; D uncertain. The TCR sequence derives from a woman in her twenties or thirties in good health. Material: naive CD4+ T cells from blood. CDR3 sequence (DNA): TGTGCCAGCAGCTTAGGGCGGACAGATACGCAGTATTTT. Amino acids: CASSLGRTDTQYF. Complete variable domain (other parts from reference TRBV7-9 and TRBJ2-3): DTGVSQNPRHKITKRGQNVTFRCDPISEHNRLYWYRQTLGQGPEFLTYFQNEAQLEKSRLLSDRFSAERPKGSFSTLEIQRTEQGDSAMYLCASSLGRTDTQYFGPGTRLTVL.